This T cell receptor (beta chain) derives from a study of naive and memory T cell subsets. This clonotype was observed many times. CDR1 is SEHNR and CDR2 is FQNEAQ in the germline V gene (reference sequence). This CDR3 comprises 17 residues. The J segment lost 2 bases and the V segment lost 8 bases, leaving 16 bases of the junction unmatched. An equimolar mix of two oligonucleotides served as the beta constant-region primer for TRBC1 and TRBC2. A single record per CDR3 protein comes from TCRdb applying MiXCR to the UMI-ligation and nested PCR reads. The repertoire holds approximately 85,000 distinct CDR3 sequences, more than 6.5% seen once, with more than 1.5% in the top ten.

The source is a human donor in good health. The material sequenced was central memory CD4+ T cells from blood. This chain connects TRBV7-9 to TRBJ1-2; 8 bases line up with TRBD1. CDR3 region: CASGSSGTGRGNYGYTF. The CDR3 DNA reads TGTGCCAGCGGCTCCTCCGGGACAGGTCGGGGAAACTATGGCTACACCTTC.